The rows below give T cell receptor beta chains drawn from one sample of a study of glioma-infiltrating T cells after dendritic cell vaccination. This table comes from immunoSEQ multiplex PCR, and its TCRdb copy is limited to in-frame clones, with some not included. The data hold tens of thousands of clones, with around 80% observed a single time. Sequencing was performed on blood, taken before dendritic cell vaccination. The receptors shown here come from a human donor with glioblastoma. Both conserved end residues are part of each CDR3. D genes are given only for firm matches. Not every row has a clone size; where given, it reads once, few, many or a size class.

cdr3_nt: TGTGCCAGCAGCCCGACTGGAGGGGGGGGCTCCGGAGAGACCCAGTACTTC; cdr3_aa: CASSPTGGGGSGETQYF; d_call: -; clone_size: -; j_call: TRBJ2-5; v_call: TRBV4-2
cdr3_nt: TGTGCCAGCAGCTCTACAGGGAAAGGTCAGCCCCAGCATTTT; cdr3_aa: CASSSTGKGQPQHF; d_call: -; clone_size: -; j_call: TRBJ1-5; v_call: TRBV5-6
cdr3_nt: TGTGCCAGTAGTATAGAGGGACTCAACCCGGGGGAGACCCAGTACTTC; cdr3_aa: CASSIEGLNPGETQYF; d_call: -; clone_size: -; j_call: TRBJ2-5; v_call: TRBV19
cdr3_nt: TGTGCCAGCAGCATAGGACAGGGGAACACTGAAGCTTTCTTT; cdr3_aa: CASSIGQGNTEAFF; d_call: TRBD1; clone_size: once; j_call: TRBJ1-1; v_call: TRBV5-6
cdr3_nt: TGTGCCAGCAGTGTCCGGGAAGAACTGTTTTTT; cdr3_aa: CASSVREELFF; d_call: -; clone_size: -; j_call: TRBJ1-4; v_call: TRBV25-1
cdr3_nt: TGTGCCAGCAGTGAAGCGTGGACAGGGGTGGGGGAGCTGTTTTTT; cdr3_aa: CASSEAWTGVGELFF; d_call: TRBD1; clone_size: -; j_call: TRBJ2-2; v_call: TRBV6-1
cdr3_nt: TGTGCCAGTAGTCCTCGACAGACGCCCCAGAAGACCCAGTACTTC; cdr3_aa: CASSPRQTPQKTQYF; d_call: -; clone_size: -; j_call: TRBJ2-5; v_call: TRBV19
cdr3_nt: TGTGCCAGCAGTTTATCCGGGGGTGGGAATCAGCCCCAGCATTTT; cdr3_aa: CASSLSGGGNQPQHF; d_call: -; clone_size: -; j_call: TRBJ1-5; v_call: TRBV27
cdr3_nt: TGTGCCAGCCGGGGACAGGAGGGTGAGCAGTTCTTC; cdr3_aa: CASRGQEGEQFF; d_call: TRBD1; clone_size: -; j_call: TRBJ2-1; v_call: TRBV7-7
cdr3_nt: TGTGCCAGCAGTGAACGACAGGCCTCGGTTGAAAAACTGTTTTTT; cdr3_aa: CASSERQASVEKLFF; d_call: -; clone_size: -; j_call: TRBJ1-4; v_call: TRBV6-1
cdr3_nt: TGTGCTAGTGGTTTGCCACGGACAGGGGGCGATCAGCCCCAGCATTTT; cdr3_aa: CASGLPRTGGDQPQHF; d_call: TRBD1; clone_size: -; j_call: TRBJ1-5; v_call: TRBV12-5
cdr3_nt: TGTGCCACCCGGACAGCGAATGAAAAACTGTTTTTT; cdr3_aa: CATRTANEKLFF; d_call: -; clone_size: -; j_call: TRBJ1-4; v_call: TRBV7-9
cdr3_nt: TGTGCCAGCAGCTTGCGCGGAGGTCAGTCTTTCCAGCAGCAGTACTTC; cdr3_aa: CASSLRGGQSFQQQYF; d_call: -; clone_size: -; j_call: TRBJ2-7; v_call: TRBV5-6